The rows below give T cell receptor beta chains drawn from one sample of a study of beta chain features in type 1 diabetes. The method was immunoSEQ multiplex PCR; TCRdb's version includes in-frame clones alone and lacks a portion of them. This sample has some 700,000 clones, with roughly 13% found just once. The sample comprised naive CD4+ T cells from blood. These receptors were collected from a man between 18 and 29 years old with type 1 diabetes. Both conserved end residues are trimmed from each CDR3.

TRBJ2-7 | TRBV13 | ASSFRQAAVDEQY
TRBJ2-5 | TRBV29-1 | SVEDRGKAY
TRBJ1-5 | TRBV28 | ASSSGQGRTQPQH
TRBJ2-4 | TRBV4-1 | ASSQLAGNKNIQY
TRBJ2-1 | TRBV7-3 | ASSPSGTHNEQF
TRBJ2-5 | TRBV7-2 | ASSPGTGGSRETQY
TRBJ1-2 | TRBV6-5 | ASSYPSPGGYGYT
TRBJ2-2 | TRBV28 | ASSQSGTVILGHTGELF
TRBJ2-5 | TRBV14 | ASSQSLLAKETQY
TRBJ2-5 | TRBV5-4 | ASSLRQIQETQY
TRBJ2-1 | TRBV6-5 | ASSYRQATSYNEQF
TRBJ2-5 | TRBV7-2 | ASSLVSGGVETQY
TRBJ1-2 | TRBV10-3 | AISELRGEHYGYT
TRBJ2-7 | TRBV7-9 | ASSLPNTYEQY